Following are 28 T cell receptor beta chains from one sample sequenced in a study of blood T cell repertoires in COVID-19. Here immunoSEQ multiplex PCR was the method, and the copy in TCRdb shows in-frame clones only, minus some. This sample yields tens of thousands of clones, of which about nine tenths are seen a single time; 0.3% to 0.5% belongs to the top ten. The sample was peripheral blood. The receptors here all came from a human donor in a cohort sampled during active COVID-19.

This chain connects TRBV6-5 to TRBJ2-3; 8 bases agree with TRBD1. CDR3 size: 15 residues. Germline V lookup: CDR1 MNHEY, CDR2 SVGAGI. Trimming removed 5 bases from V and 3 bases from J; junction bases left unmatched: 7. For the CDR3, the DNA is TGTGCCAGCAGTCTACAGGACAGGGCAACAGATACGCAGTATTTT. Protein: CASSLQDRATDTQYF.

This clone has a single count. This chain uses TRBV27 with TRBJ1-6, with a possible D match to TRBD1 (5 bases). CDR3 length: 15 residues. Germline lookup yields CDR1 MNHEY and CDR2 SMNVEV (reference sequence). Trimming took 5 bases from V and 6 from J, leaving 14 bases between them. CDR3 nucleotide sequence: TGTGCCAGCAGTCGTCAGGGTTTTGGTAATTCACCCCTCCACTTT. Translating it yields CASSRQGFGNSPLHF.

V usage is TRBV5-5 and J usage is TRBJ2-2; D unclear. Trimming took off 1 base at V and 1 base at J, with 8 bases between the two ends. This CDR3 region has 15 residues. CDR1 and CDR2 (germline): SGHKS, YYEKEE (reference sequence). Written as DNA, the CDR3 is TGTGCCAGCAGCTTGAGCCCGGGGAACACCGGGGAGCTGTTTTTT. It yields the protein CASSLSPGNTGELFF.

This chain uses TRBV9 with TRBJ1-6; D unclear. The ends were cut back, 0 bases at V and 4 bases at J, with 8 bases in the middle. This CDR3 comprises 15 residues. CDR1 SGDLS and CDR2 YYNGEE come from the germline V gene. CDR3 protein: CASSVGSQYNSPLHF. CDR3 bases: TGTGCCAGCAGCGTAGGAAGTCAGTATAATTCACCCCTCCACTTT.

The chain combines TRBV19 with TRBJ1-5; TRBD1 matches 10 bases. Germline CDR1 reads LNHDA; CDR2 reads SQIVND (reference sequence). The CDR3 has 19 amino acids. After removal of 5 bases from V and 3 bases from J, the junction contained 16 bases not matched to a gene. The CDR3, as DNA: TGTGCCAGTAGTCAATACCGAGCATGGGACAGGGGCAACAATCAGCCCCAGCATTTT. Translation gives CASSQYRAWDRGNNQPQHF.

V and J are TRBV11-2 and TRBJ2-2; D might be TRBD1 (6 bases). This CDR3 is 17 amino acids long. Germline CDR1 reads SGHAT; CDR2 reads FQNNGV. Trimming took off 2 bases at V and 4 bases at J, with 17 bases between the two ends. The CDR3 protein is CASSLNSRTAGTGELFF. The DNA for the CDR3 is TGTGCCAGCAGCTTAAATTCTCGGACAGCCGGCACCGGGGAGCTGTTTTTT. The full variable domain, rest sourced from reference TRBV11-2 and TRBJ2-2, is EAGVAQSPRYKIIEKRQSVAFWCNPISGHATLYWYQQILGQGPKLLIQFQNNGVVDDSQLPKDRFSAERLKGVDSTLKIQPAKLEDSAVYLCASSLNSRTAGTGELFFGEGSRLTVL.

This clone has a single count. The chain uses TRBV15 and TRBJ1-5, with 8 bases identical to TRBD1. V was clipped by 8 bases and J by 0 bases; unmatched bases: 9. Germline assignment: CDR1 LNHNV and CDR2 YYDKDF (reference sequence). There are 16 residues in the CDR3. The CDR3 DNA is TGTGCCACCGGAACCGGACAGGGCCCTAGCAATCAGCCCCAGCATTTT. Amino acid sequence: CATGTGQGPSNQPQHF.

This chain links TRBV19 with TRBJ1-6; possible D gene TRBD1, 5 bases. The length of the CDR3 is 15 residues. The V gene's germline CDR1 is LNHDA and CDR2 SQIVND (reference sequence). V gave up 3 bases and J gave up 7 bases, with 13 bases separating them. The CDR3 sequence: CASSIGRGGNSPLHF. CDR3 DNA sequence: TGTGCCAGTAGTATTGGGAGGGGAGGAAATTCACCCCTCCACTTT.

This clone has a handful of counts. The rearrangement joins TRBV18 to TRBJ2-7; perhaps TRBD1 as D (7 bases). Trimming shortened V by 5 bases and J by 4 bases, and 12 bases separated the two germline ends. The CDR3 totals 13 residues. Germline CDR1 KGHSH, CDR2 LQKENI. CDR3 residues: CASSISGGYEQYF. CDR3 DNA: TGTGCCAGCTCAATCTCAGGGGGGTACGAGCAGTACTTC.

This chain connects TRBV24-1 to TRBJ2-5; D is uncertain. Germline V gives CDR1 KGHDR, CDR2 SFDVKD. Trimming removed 2 bases at V and 4 bases at J, with 7 bases between. This CDR3 has 13 amino acids. DNA of the CDR3: TGTGCCACCAGTGATTCGGTACGAGAGACCCAGTACTTC. Its translation: CATSDSVRETQYF.

This chain uses TRBV19 with TRBJ2-7; tentative D call: TRBD1 (6 bases). Trimming cost V 4 bases and J 3 bases, with 10 bases left between them. Germline V gene lookup returns CDR1 LNHDA and CDR2 SQIVND (reference sequence). This CDR3 contains 13 residues. CDR3 sequence (DNA): TGTGCCAGTAGTACAGGGGTCGGCTACGAGCAGTACTTC. Protein product: CASSTGVGYEQYF.

This chain uses TRBV6-1 with TRBJ1-3, with D possibly TRBD1 on 6 matching bases. The CDR3 is made up of 17 amino acids. Germline V gene data show CDR1 as MNHNS and CDR2 as SASEGT. The germline V and J ends were trimmed by 2 bases and 2 bases, with 16 bases remaining between them. CDR3 region: CASSEWGGGNTGNTIYF. The CDR3, as DNA: TGTGCCAGCAGTGAATGGGGTGGGGGCAATACTGGAAACACCATATATTTT.

V and J are TRBV6-5 and TRBJ1-4; unclear D gene. CDR1 MNHEY and CDR2 SVGAGI come from the germline V gene. The CDR3 spans 12 residues. Trimming shortened V by 6 bases and J by 4 bases, and 6 bases separated the two germline ends. The CDR3 DNA sequence: TGTGCCAGCAGCTCGCGTAATGAAAAACTGTTTTTT. As protein: CASSSRNEKLFF.

V usage is TRBV7-2 and J usage is TRBJ1-1; the D gene is possibly TRBD1 (5 bases). The germline V gene encodes CDR1 SGHTA and CDR2 FQGNSA. The CDR3 covers 15 residues. V was trimmed by 1 base and J by 4 bases, leaving 13 bases between them. CDR3 DNA: TGTGCCAGCAGCTTAGGACAGATCAGGGTCACTGAAGCTTTCTTT. It yields the protein CASSLGQIRVTEAFF.

The chain combines TRBV27 with TRBJ1-1, with D uncertain. Germline CDR1 and CDR2: MNHEY and SMNVEV (reference sequence). The CDR3 consists of 13 residues. V dropped 3 bases and J dropped 4 bases, with 9 bases sitting between them. The CDR3, as DNA: TGTGCCAGCAGTTTCTCCCCGTTCACTGAAGCTTTCTTT. It encodes CASSFSPFTEAFF.

The chain has TRBV27 and TRBJ1-2, with 7 positions matching TRBD1. Germline CDR1 reads MNHEY; CDR2 reads SMNVEV (reference sequence). The CDR3 covers 17 residues. The trim removed 0 bases at V and 4 bases at J, leaving 11 bases unmatched. The CDR3 is CASSLSYKGAAGYGYTF. CDR3 coding DNA: TGTGCCAGCAGTTTATCCTATAAGGGGGCGGCGGGCTATGGCTACACCTTC.

The table lists this clone with a count of one. The chain is built from TRBV19 and TRBJ2-3, with 8 bases matching TRBD2. J gave up 4 bases and V 3 bases, and 6 bases lay outside the gene matches. The germline V gene has CDR1 LNHDA and CDR2 SQIVND (reference sequence). This CDR3 has 15 amino acids. CDR3 amino acids: CASSIVGGAADTQYF. The CDR3 DNA is TGTGCCAGTAGTATCGTCGGGGGGGCCGCAGATACGCAGTATTTT.

The V call is TRBV5-4, the J call TRBJ1-1; 8 nucleotides match TRBD1. The germline CDR1 and CDR2 sequences are SGHNT and YYREEE (reference sequence). The CDR3 runs 16 residues. V was pared by 2 bases and J by 1 base, with 7 bases of the junction left unmatched. CDR3 nucleotides: TGTGCCAGCAGCTTTGGGACAGGCGGCGGGAACACTGAAGCTTTCTTT. The encoded protein is CASSFGTGGGNTEAFF.

This clone was found once. In nucleotides, the CDR3 is TGTGCCAGCACCCGGACAGGGGGCTTAATTTGCTCCGAGCAGTACTTC. It codes for CASTRTGGLICSEQYF. The chain has TRBV21-1 and TRBJ2-7; TRBD1 is the table's D call, not checked against the DNA. TRBV21-1 is an annotated pseudogene. This CDR3 is built from 16 residues.

The chain combines TRBV4-1 with TRBJ1-3; no definite D call. V was trimmed by 3 bases and J by 0 bases, leaving 12 bases between them. Germline values: CDR1 MGHRA, CDR2 YSYEKL. This CDR3 has 16 amino acids. CDR3 bases: TGCGCCAGCAGCCACCTGCGGGGATTCTCTGGAAACACCATATATTTT. Its translation is CASSHLRGFSGNTIYF.

The chain combines TRBV7-9 with TRBJ1-2; D unclear. Trimming stripped 5 bases from V and 0 bases from J, with 7 bases between. CDR1 and CDR2 (germline): SEHNR, FQNEAQ (reference sequence). This CDR3 has 13 amino acids. For the CDR3, the DNA is TGTGCCAGCAGCATAATAGCTAACTATGGCTACACCTTC. It encodes CASSIIANYGYTF. Combining the CDR3 with reference TRBV7-9 and TRBJ1-2 gives the whole variable domain DTGVSQNPRHKITKRGQNVTFRCDPISEHNRLYWYRQTLGQGPEFLTYFQNEAQLEKSRLLSDRFSAERPKGSFSTLEIQRTEQGDSAMYLCASSIIANYGYTFGSGTRLTVV.

V is TRBV4-1 and J is TRBJ2-1; 8 bases align to TRBD1. J gave up 16 bases and V 0 bases, and 11 bases lay outside the gene matches. The CDR3 extends over 14 amino acids. Germline V gene sequence: CDR1 MGHRA, CDR2 YSYEKL. The CDR3 loop reads CASSQEVADRVTFF. DNA for the CDR3: TGCGCCAGCAGCCAAGAAGTAGCGGACAGGGTTACCTTCTTC.

The chain is built from TRBV29-1 and TRBJ1-2; weak D call: TRBD1 (6 bases). V lost 0 bases and J lost 4, with 9 bases in between. The CDR3 is 13 amino acids. Germline V gene lookup returns CDR1 SQVTM and CDR2 ANQGSEA. The CDR3, as DNA: TGCAGCGTTGAAGAACAGGGAACCTATGGCTACACCTTC. Amino acid sequence: CSVEEQGTYGYTF. The full variable domain, in which reference TRBV29-1 and TRBJ1-2 provide the parts outside the CDR3, is SAVISQKPSRDICQRGTSLTIQCQVDSQVTMMFWYRQQPGQSLTLIATANQGSEATYESGFVIDKFPISRPNLTFSTLTVSNMSPEDSSIYLCSVEEQGTYGYTFGSGTRLTVV.

The V call is TRBV19, the J call TRBJ1-2; tentatively, D is TRBD1 (6 bases). The germline V and J ends were trimmed by 6 bases and 5 bases, with 16 bases remaining between them. The germline gives CDR1 LNHDA, CDR2 SQIVND (reference sequence). The CDR3 runs to 14 residues. CDR3 residues: CASSTGSLSYGYTF. The CDR3, as DNA: TGTGCCAGTAGCACAGGGTCGCTCTCTTATGGCTACACCTTC.

This clone came up a few times. V gene TRBV4-2 combines with J gene TRBJ1-2, with unresolved D. V gave up 0 bases and J gave up 2 bases, with 10 bases separating them. This CDR3 has 15 residues. Germline V CDR1 and CDR2: LGHNA, YNFKEQ. CDR3 DNA sequence: TGTGCCAGCAGCCAAGATTTTTCGGGAAACTATGGCTACACCTTC. Protein product: CASSQDFSGNYGYTF.

The V call is TRBV19, the J call TRBJ1-4, with D unclear. There are 13 residues in the CDR3. Looked up from germline, CDR1 is LNHDA and CDR2 is SQIVND (reference sequence). Trimming removed 1 base at V and 7 bases at J, with 7 bases between. The CDR3 here is CASSIAGGEKLFF. CDR3 nucleotides: TGTGCCAGTAGTATAGCCGGAGGTGAAAAACTGTTTTTT.

The chain combines TRBV11-2 with TRBJ1-1, with 7 bases that match TRBD1. V shed 5 bases, J shed 3 bases, and the junction held 18 bases outside the gene matches. The V gene's germline CDR1 is SGHAT and CDR2 FQNNGV. There are 18 residues in the CDR3. CDR3 in amino acids: CASSRTRQGTNQDTEAFF. The DNA for the CDR3 is TGTGCCAGCAGCCGGACCCGACAGGGAACAAACCAGGACACTGAAGCTTTCTTT. Supplemented by reference TRBV11-2 and TRBJ1-1, the full variable domain reads EAGVAQSPRYKIIEKRQSVAFWCNPISGHATLYWYQQILGQGPKLLIQFQNNGVVDDSQLPKDRFSAERLKGVDSTLKIQPAKLEDSAVYLCASSRTRQGTNQDTEAFFGQGTRLTVV.

The chain has TRBV7-6 and TRBJ2-1; 11 bases are shared with TRBD2. Looked up from germline, CDR1 is SGHVS and CDR2 is FNYEAQ. The CDR3 covers 16 residues. J lost 4 bases, V lost 1 base, and 3 bases had no gene match. Here the CDR3 reads CASSLGLAGRYNEQFF. The DNA of the CDR3 is TGTGCCAGCAGCTTAGGACTAGCGGGGAGATACAATGAGCAGTTCTTC.